One T cell receptor beta chain is described in this entry. This sample is drawn from a study of control samples from healthy donors and cancer patients. The repertoire was sequenced with immunoSEQ multiplex PCR; TCRdb's copy has only in-frame clones and lacks some. The sample holds about 160,000 clones, around 95% seen once. Trimming removed 5 bases at V and 4 bases at J, with 9 bases between. Germline CDR1 is PRHDT and CDR2 is FYEKMQ (reference sequence). CDR3 size: 12 residues. The receptor was isolated from a middle-aged woman in good health. Sequences were obtained from blood. The chain links TRBV13 to TRBJ2-7; D gene ambiguous. For the CDR3, the DNA is TGTGCCAGCAGCCTCGGGTCGTACGAGCAGTACTTC. Its translation: CASSLGSYEQYF.